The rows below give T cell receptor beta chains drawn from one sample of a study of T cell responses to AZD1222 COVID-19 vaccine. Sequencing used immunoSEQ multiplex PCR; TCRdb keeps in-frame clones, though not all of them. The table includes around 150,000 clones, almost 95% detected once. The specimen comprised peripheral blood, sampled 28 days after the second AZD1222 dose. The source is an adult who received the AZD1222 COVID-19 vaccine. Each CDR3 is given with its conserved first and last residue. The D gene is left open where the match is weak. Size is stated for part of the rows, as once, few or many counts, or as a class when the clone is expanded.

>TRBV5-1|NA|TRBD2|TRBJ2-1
CASSTGLASVEQFF
TGCGCCAGCAGCACGGGACTAGCGAGTGTTGAGCAGTTCTTC
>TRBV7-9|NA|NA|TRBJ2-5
CASSLAGARETQYF
TGTGCCAGCAGCTTAGCAGGGGCCCGGGAGACCCAGTACTTC
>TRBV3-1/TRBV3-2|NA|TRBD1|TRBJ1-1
CASSQPGQGATEAFF
TGTGCCAGCAGCCAACCGGGACAGGGGGCTACGGAAGCTTTCTTT
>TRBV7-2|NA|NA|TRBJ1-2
CASSLADLGYTF
TGTGCCAGCAGCTTAGCGGATCTTGGCTACACCTTC
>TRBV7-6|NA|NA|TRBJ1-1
CASSLKDSVF
TGTGCCAGCAGCTTAAAAGATAGTGTCTTT
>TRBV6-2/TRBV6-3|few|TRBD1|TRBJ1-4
CASSGTANEKLFF
TGTGCCAGCAGTGGGACAGCTAATGAAAAACTGTTTTTT
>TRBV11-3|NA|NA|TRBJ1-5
CASSAGNQPQHF
TGTGCCAGCAGCGCGGGGAATCAGCCCCAGCATTTT
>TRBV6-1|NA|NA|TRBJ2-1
CASSEYGSYNEQFF
TGTGCCAGCAGTGAATATGGCTCCTACAATGAGCAGTTCTTC
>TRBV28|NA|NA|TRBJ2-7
CASSLWTTYEQYF
TGTGCCAGCAGTTTATGGACAACCTACGAGCAGTACTTC
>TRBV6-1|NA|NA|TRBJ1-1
CASSDPDGMNTEAFF
TGTGCCAGCAGTGACCCCGACGGAATGAACACTGAAGCTTTCTTT
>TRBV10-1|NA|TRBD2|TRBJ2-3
CASSEELAGAYDTQYF
TGCGCCAGCAGTGAGGAACTAGCGGGAGCATACGATACGCAGTATTTT
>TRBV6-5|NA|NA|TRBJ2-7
CASSSSSYEQYF
TGTGCCAGCAGTTCTTCCTCCTACGAGCAGTACTTC
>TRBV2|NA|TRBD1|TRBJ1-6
CASSGADRGNYNSPLHF
TGTGCCAGCAGTGGTGCCGACAGGGGCAATTATAATTCACCCCTCCACTTT
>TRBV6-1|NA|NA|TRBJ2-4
CASSEKSTNIQYF
TGTGCCAGCAGTGAAAAATCTACAAACATTCAGTACTTC
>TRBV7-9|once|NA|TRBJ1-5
CASSSRTEGQPQHF
TGTGCCAGCAGTTCCCGGACCGAGGGACAGCCCCAGCATTTT
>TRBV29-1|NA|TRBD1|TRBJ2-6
CSVSKGQSSSGANVLTF
TGCAGCGTATCGAAGGGACAGTCTAGCTCTGGGGCCAACGTCCTGACTTTC
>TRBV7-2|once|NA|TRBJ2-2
CASSPTRPTTGELFF
TGTGCCAGCAGCCCGACGAGGCCGACCACCGGGGAGCTGTTTTTT
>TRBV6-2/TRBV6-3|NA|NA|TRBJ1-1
CASSYSMAGSNTEAFF
TGTGCCAGCAGTTACTCGATGGCAGGGTCGAACACTGAAGCTTTCTTT
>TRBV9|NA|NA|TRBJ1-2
CASTLQQGWGYTF
TGTGCCAGCACCCTACAACAGGGATGGGGCTACACCTTC
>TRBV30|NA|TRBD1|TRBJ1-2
CAWSRGTGYNGYTF
TGTGCCTGGAGTAGGGGGACAGGGTACAATGGCTACACCTTC
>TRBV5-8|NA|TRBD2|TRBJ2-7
CASRRRTSAIYEQYF
TGTGCCAGCAGACGTAGGACTAGCGCGATTTACGAGCAGTACTTC
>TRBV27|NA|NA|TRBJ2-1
CASSSLILVYNEQFF
TGTGCCAGCAGTTCCCTTATACTCGTCTACAATGAGCAGTTCTTC
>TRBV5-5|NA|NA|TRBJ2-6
CASSPGTSGANVLTF
TGTGCCAGCAGCCCCGGGACTTCTGGGGCCAACGTCCTGACTTTC
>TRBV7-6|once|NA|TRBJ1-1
CASSLGVEAFF
TGTGCCAGCAGCTTAGGAGTTGAAGCTTTCTTT